The 21 T cell receptor beta chains listed next were all sequenced from one sample in a study of blood T cell repertoires in COVID-19. Only in-frame clones appear in the TCRdb table, and some are missing; sequencing was by immunoSEQ multiplex PCR. The data show about 150,000 clones, with around 78% seen just once and roughly 1.7% held by the top ten. Specimen: peripheral blood. These receptors all stem from an elderly man with acute or convalescent COVID-19.

A remark on this clone: The sample holds other DNA sequences that translate to the same CDR3. V and J are TRBV9 and TRBJ2-2, with D perhaps matching TRBD1 (5 bases). Trimming removed 0 bases from V and 0 bases from J, with 6 bases in between. CDR3 length: 15 amino acids. Looked up from germline, CDR1 is SGDLS and CDR2 is YYNGEE. Here the CDR3 reads CASSVGRANTGELFF. The CDR3 nucleotides are TGTGCCAGCAGCGTAGGCAGGGCGAACACCGGGGAGCTGTTTTTT.

The CDR3 region has the DNA TGTGCCAGCAGCCCGGACAGGGGCAGGGGGGAAAAACTGTTTTTT. Protein sequence: CASSPDRGRGEKLFF. This chain connects TRBV6-5 to TRBJ1-4; 9 nucleotides line up with TRBD1. In germline, CDR1 is MNHEY, CDR2 SVGAGI. With V trimmed by 6 bases and J by 8 bases, 10 bases remained unmatched. The CDR3 runs to 15 residues.

The V and J genes are TRBV2 and TRBJ1-1; possibly TRBD1 for D (5 bases). This CDR3 has 12 residues. Germline assignment: CDR1 SNHLY and CDR2 FYNNEI. The V gene lost 7 bases and the J gene lost 5 bases, with 11 bases spanning the gap. The CDR3 region has the DNA TGTGCCAGCATTCAGGACACGACTGAAGCTTTCTTT. Protein: CASIQDTTEAFF.

V gene TRBV10-3 combines with J gene TRBJ2-7; 13 nucleotides match TRBD2. With 3 bases clipped from V and 0 bases from J, the junction kept 5 bases outside the gene matches. This CDR3 contains 17 residues. Germline lookup yields CDR1 ENHRY and CDR2 SYGVKD. Here the CDR3 DNA reads TGTGCCATCAGTGACTCCGGACTAGCGGGGGCCTCCTACGAGCAGTACGTC. Protein product: CAISDSGLAGASYEQYV.

V is TRBV11-3 and J is TRBJ2-7; 10 bases are a match to TRBD2. Trimming at V came to 3 bases and at J to 7 bases, leaving 6 bases not matched to a gene. The CDR3 totals 14 residues. Per germline, CDR1 SGHNT and CDR2 YENEEA. CDR3 sequence: CASSFTSGVGEQYF. As DNA, the CDR3 is TGTGCCAGCAGCTTCACTAGCGGGGTAGGTGAGCAGTACTTC.

This chain uses TRBV2 with TRBJ1-4; D gene unclear. Between the trimmed V and J ends, which lost 3 bases and 6 bases, there was a span of 8 bases. The CDR3 length is 13 residues. Germline loops: CDR1 SNHLY, CDR2 FYNNEI. CDR3 coding DNA: TGTGCCAGCAGTGACGTCGGTTATGAAAAACTGTTTTTT. It is translated as CASSDVGYEKLFF.

The rearrangement joins TRBV5-4 to TRBJ2-7; a weak D match, TRBD2 (5 bases). Germline CDR1 SGHNT, CDR2 YYREEE (reference sequence). V was cut by 4 bases and J by 2 bases, with 13 bases left in between. CDR3 length: 14 residues. CDR3 DNA: TGTGCCAGCAGCGAACGCGGGCCGGCCTACGAGCAGTACTTC. This sequence encodes CASSERGPAYEQYF.

CDR3 sequence: CASSHKGQPYEQYF. The CDR3 DNA reads TGTGCCAGCAGCCACAAGGGACAACCCTACGAGCAGTACTTC. This rearrangement joins TRBV7-9 to TRBJ2-7, with a possible D match to TRBD1 (6 bases). Trimming removed 5 bases at V and 2 bases at J, with 13 bases between. From germline, CDR1 is SEHNR and CDR2 FQNEAQ (reference sequence). This CDR3 spans 14 amino acids.

The rearrangement uses TRBV11-3 and TRBJ2-5, with 10 bases matching TRBD2. The CDR3 length is 16 residues. Germline-derived CDR1 and CDR2 are SGHNT and YENEEA. After removal of 4 bases from V and 4 bases from J, the junction contained 9 bases not matched to a gene. CDR3 sequence reads: CASSSGTSGGVETQYF. The CDR3 nucleotides read TGTGCCAGCAGCTCCGGAACCAGCGGGGGGGTAGAGACCCAGTACTTC.

J is TRBJ2-5 and V is TRBV9; TRBD1 matches 8 bases. Germline V CDR1 and CDR2: SGDLS, YYNGEE. V trimming: 3 bases; J trimming: 5 bases; junction bases outside the gene matches: 3. This CDR3 has 13 amino acids. The CDR3 is CASSGQGRETQYF. The CDR3 DNA sequence: TGTGCCAGCAGCGGACAGGGGCGGGAGACCCAGTACTTC.

This clone was seen more than once but under ten times. The chain has TRBV24-1 and TRBJ2-1; 12 bases fit TRBD2. Germline V CDR1 and CDR2: KGHDR, SFDVKD. This CDR3 has 16 amino acids. The V and J ends lost 3 bases and 5 bases, in that order; junction bases with no gene match: 4. The CDR3 nucleotides are TGTGCCACCAGTGATCGGCTAGCGGGGGGGGACAATGAGCAGTTCTTC. Protein sequence: CATSDRLAGGDNEQFF.

This rearrangement joins TRBV7-8 to TRBJ2-2; no definite D call. Germline values: CDR1 SGHVS, CDR2 FQNEAQ. V was shortened by 1 base and J by 1 base, with 19 bases between the two germline ends. The CDR3 spans 19 residues. CDR3 sequence reads: CASSLVASLGDGNTGELFF. The DNA of the CDR3 is TGTGCCAGCAGCTTAGTAGCTTCTCTGGGTGACGGGAACACCGGGGAGCTGTTTTTT. The full variable domain, in which reference TRBV7-8 and TRBJ2-2 provide the parts outside the CDR3, is GAGVSQSPRYKVAKRGQDVALRCDPISGHVSLFWYQQALGQGPEFLTYFQNEAQLDKSGLPSDRFFAERPEGSVSTLKIQRTQQEDSAVYLCASSLVASLGDGNTGELFFGEGSRLTVL.

The chain employs TRBV10-2 and TRBJ2-2; D is possibly TRBD1 (5 bases). V gave up 3 bases and J gave up 4 bases, with 9 bases separating them. CDR3 length equals 14 residues. Germline values: CDR1 WSHSY, CDR2 SAAADI. The DNA of the CDR3 is TGCGCCAGCAGTGACGTAAGGGGCACCGGGGAGCTGTTTTTT. Its protein is CASSDVRGTGELFF.

CDR3 region: CASSRDRWSFGSPLHF. The CDR3, as DNA: TGTGCCAGCAGCCGAGACCGGTGGTCCTTTGGTTCACCCCTCCACTTT. V usage is TRBV7-8 and J usage is TRBJ1-6; D ambiguous. Germline V gene lookup returns CDR1 SGHVS and CDR2 FQNEAQ. V dropped 5 bases and J dropped 9 bases, with 20 bases sitting between them. This CDR3 has 16 residues.

The CDR3 DNA reads TGTGCCAGCAGCTTTCAGGGATCCCTCGGAGATACGCAGTATTTT. Translation: CASSFQGSLGDTQYF. V usage is TRBV7-2 and J usage is TRBJ2-3; possible D gene TRBD1, 5 bases. The V end lost 3 bases, the J end lost 5 bases, and 15 bases lay between the germline ends. CDR3 size: 15 residues. Germline values: CDR1 SGHTA, CDR2 FQGNSA.

The V call is TRBV28, the J call TRBJ1-3; D may be TRBD1 (5 bases). The CDR3 sequence is 15 residues long. Germline CDR1 is MDHEN and CDR2 is SYDVKM. The V end was cut by 5 bases, the J end by 2 bases, with 13 bases between. Written as DNA, the CDR3 is TGTGCCAGCAGTCCCCGGAGGGGAACTGGAAACACCATATATTTT. Translating it yields CASSPRRGTGNTIYF.

This clone was observed a few times. The V gene is TRBV5-1, the J gene TRBJ2-2, with unresolved D. The CDR3 is made up of 15 amino acids. Per germline, CDR1 SGHRS and CDR2 YFSETQ. With 3 bases removed from V and 2 bases from J, the gap between germline ends came to 11 bases. The CDR3, as DNA: TGCGCCAGCAGCTCTGCCAGTTTTAACACCGGGGAGCTGTTTTTT. This codes for CASSSASFNTGELFF.

This clone was seen a single time. V is TRBV7-8 and J is TRBJ1-5, with 8 bases that match TRBD1. V gave up 5 bases and J gave up 4 bases; unmatched junction bases: 10. This CDR3 comprises 16 residues. Germline V lookup: CDR1 SGHVS, CDR2 FQNEAQ. The CDR3 DNA sequence: TGTGCCAGCAGCCTAAGGACAGGGACGGGAAATCAGCCCCAGCATTTT. Translating it yields CASSLRTGTGNQPQHF.

This sequence joins TRBV2 and TRBJ1-1, with D possibly being TRBD1 (5 bases). Trimming stripped 4 bases from V and 5 bases from J, with 14 bases between. CDR1 is SNHLY, CDR2 FYNNEI, per germline. The CDR3 covers 14 residues. The CDR3 sequence: CASSGGQGITEAFF. In nucleotides, the CDR3 is TGTGCCAGCAGTGGGGGTCAGGGAATTACTGAAGCTTTCTTT.

The genes are TRBV5-4 and TRBJ2-7; 11 nucleotides align to TRBD2. V lost 0 bases, J lost 0 bases, and 5 bases stayed unmatched. The V gene's germline CDR1 is SGHNT and CDR2 YYREEE (reference sequence). The CDR3 loop spans 17 amino acids. CDR3 sequence reads: CASSLGLAGGRSYEQYF. The CDR3 region has the DNA TGTGCCAGCAGCTTGGGGCTAGCGGGGGGACGCTCCTACGAGCAGTACTTC. Variable domain in full (rest from reference TRBV5-4 and TRBJ2-7): ETGVTQSPTHLIKTRGQQVTLRCSSQSGHNTVSWYQQALGQGPQFIFQYYREEENGRGNFPPRFSGLQFPNYSSELNVNALELDDSALYLCASSLGLAGGRSYEQYFGPGTRLTVT.

V and J are TRBV19 and TRBJ1-5, with a weak D call TRBD1 (5 bases). Trimming shortened V by 3 bases and J by 7 bases, and 13 bases separated the two germline ends. The CDR3 contains 14 residues. The V gene's germline CDR1 is LNHDA and CDR2 SQIVND (reference sequence). This CDR3 is CASSMDGPGQPQHF. In DNA form, the CDR3 reads TGTGCCAGTAGTATGGATGGACCAGGGCAGCCCCAGCATTTT. The variable domain in full, completed from reference TRBV19 and TRBJ1-5, reads DGGITQSPKYLFRKEGQNVTLSCEQNLNHDAMYWYRQDPGQGLRLIYYSQIVNDFQKGDIAEGYSVSREKKESFPLTVTSAQKNPTAFYLCASSMDGPGQPQHFGDGTRLSIL.